These 17 T cell receptor beta chains originate from one sample sequenced in a study of cytomegalovirus exposure and HLA in healthy donors. Amplification used 60 Vbeta primers and 13 Jbeta primers. Some clones are missing from TCRdb's copy, which holds only in-frame ones; the method was immunoSEQ multiplex PCR. This sample carries about 160,000 clones, roughly 80% of them seen once, and the ten largest clones take approximately 2%. Sequencing was done on a sample of PBMCs. These receptors all come from a female donor in good health and CMV-seronegative.

The rearrangement links TRBV5-1 to TRBJ2-1, with 8 bases aligning to TRBD2. Looked up from germline, CDR1 is SGHRS and CDR2 is YFSETQ. The CDR3 is made up of 16 amino acids. Unmatched junction bases numbered 14, after V lost 7 bases and J lost 5 bases. CDR3 DNA sequence: TGCGCCAGCCGCCCCCCCGGGACTAGTATCGACAATGAGCAGTTCTTC. It yields the protein CASRPPGTSIDNEQFF.

This chain's CDR3 is CASSLKGGAGNTIYF. The CDR3 DNA reads TGTGCCAGCAGCTTAAAGGGGGGGGCTGGAAACACCATATATTTT. The gene calls are TRBV7-2 and TRBJ1-3; weak D call: TRBD1 (6 bases). V was pared by 2 bases and J by 2 bases, with 10 bases between. From germline, CDR1 is SGHTA and CDR2 FQGNSA. The CDR3 totals 15 residues.

This clone was picked up one time. The chain links TRBV5-1 to TRBJ1-1; 8 bases map to TRBD1. V lost 4 bases, J lost 5 bases, and 7 bases stayed unmatched. Germline values: CDR1 SGHRS, CDR2 YFSETQ. The CDR3 runs to 14 residues. CDR3 sequence: CASSLGQGVTEAFF. As DNA, the CDR3 is TGCGCCAGCAGCCTAGGACAGGGAGTAACTGAAGCTTTCTTT.

J is TRBJ1-2 and V is TRBV2; D remains unclear. The germline V gene encodes CDR1 SNHLY and CDR2 FYNNEI. The CDR3 length is 14 residues. Trimming stripped 3 bases from V and 6 bases from J, with 14 bases between. The CDR3 bases are TGTGCCAGCAGTGAGTCGAGTACCTATGATGGCTACACCTTC. Translation: CASSESSTYDGYTF. Full variable domain (rest looked up from reference TRBV2 and TRBJ1-2): EPEVTQTPSHQVTQMGQEVILRCVPISNHLYFYWYRQILGQKVEFLVSFYNNEISEKSEIFDDQFSVERPDGSNFTLKIRSTKLEDSAMYFCASSESSTYDGYTFGSGTRLTVV.

This clone was recorded a few times. The CDR3 loop is CAISDRGDEAFF. For the CDR3, the DNA is TGTGCCATCAGCGACAGGGGCGATGAAGCTTTCTTT. The chain employs TRBV10-3 and TRBJ1-1, with TRBD1 matching 8 bases. CDR1 ENHRY and CDR2 SYGVKD come from the germline V gene. V lost 6 bases and J lost 7; bases outside the gene matches: 4. This CDR3 has 12 amino acids.

The genes are TRBV7-3 and TRBJ2-5; D unclear. The CDR3 is made up of 14 amino acids. Germline V gene lookup returns CDR1 SGHTA and CDR2 FQGTGA. V gave up 5 bases and J gave up 5 bases, with 15 bases separating them. The CDR3 DNA sequence: TGTGCCAGCAGCGCCGTGGGCACATACGAGACCCAGTACTTC. Residues: CASSAVGTYETQYF.

There are a few counts of this clone. V is TRBV28 and J is TRBJ1-2, with TRBD1 as a possible D gene (5 bases). The germline V and J ends were trimmed by 5 bases and 7 bases, with 8 bases remaining between them. This CDR3 is built from 11 residues. Germline CDR1 MDHEN, CDR2 SYDVKM. CDR3 nucleotide sequence: TGTGCCAGCAGTCCCAGGGTTGGCTACACCTTC. Encoded protein: CASSPRVGYTF.

The chain uses TRBV4-2 and TRBJ2-1, with 10 bases fitting TRBD2. The CDR3 has 17 residues. V lost 0 bases, J lost 3 bases, and 5 bases stayed unmatched. Germline V gene sequence: CDR1 LGHNA, CDR2 YNFKEQ. Here the CDR3 DNA reads TGTGCCAGCAGCCAAGATCAGGCTAGCGGGAGCTACAATGAGCAGTTCTTC. Translation: CASSQDQASGSYNEQFF.

This chain joins TRBV19 and TRBJ1-1; maybe TRBD1 (6 bases). There are 13 residues in the CDR3. V shed 6 bases and J shed 3 bases, with 11 bases lying between them. From germline, CDR1 is LNHDA and CDR2 SQIVND (reference sequence). CDR3 sequence reads: CASRAGVYTEAFF. The CDR3 DNA sequence: TGTGCCAGTAGGGCAGGGGTTTACACTGAAGCTTTCTTT.

The chain is built from TRBV9 and TRBJ2-1; 8 bases map to TRBD2. The CDR3 extends over 16 amino acids. Trimming at V came to 5 bases and at J to 8 bases, leaving 15 bases not matched to a gene. Germline lookup yields CDR1 SGDLS and CDR2 YYNGEE. In DNA, the CDR3 is TGTGCCAGCAGTGCGTACGGGGGGGCCCTCTCCGATGAGCAGTTCTTC. Translating it yields CASSAYGGALSDEQFF.

The chain employs TRBV9 and TRBJ2-4, with 10 bases fitting TRBD1. After removal of 0 bases from V and 3 bases from J, the junction contained 3 bases not matched to a gene. Germline loops: CDR1 SGDLS, CDR2 YYNGEE. The CDR3 has 16 residues. The CDR3 nucleotides read TGTGCCAGCAGCGTAGGGGGACAGGGGAGCAAAAACATTCAGTACTTC. Amino acids: CASSVGGQGSKNIQYF. Drawing the rest from reference TRBV9 and TRBJ2-4, the complete variable domain is DSGVTQTPKHLITATGQRVTLRCSPRSGDLSVYWYQQSLDQGLQFLIQYYNGEERAKGNILERFSAQQFPDLHSELNLSSLELGDSALYFCASSVGGQGSKNIQYFGAGTRLSVL.

The genes are TRBV19 and TRBJ2-5; the D gene is possibly TRBD1 (5 bases). From germline, CDR1 is LNHDA and CDR2 SQIVND (reference sequence). The V gene lost 4 bases and the J gene lost 2 bases, with 11 bases spanning the gap. This CDR3 region has 14 residues. The CDR3 coding sequence is TGTGCCAGTAGTAGGGCAGGGAAGCAAGAGACCCAGTACTTC. This codes for CASSRAGKQETQYF.

This clone has a handful of counts. The rearrangement links TRBV2 to TRBJ2-6; 9 bases match TRBD1. Trimming took 7 bases from V and 0 from J; bases not matched to a gene: 7. There are 17 residues in the CDR3. Germline CDR1 is SNHLY and CDR2 is FYNNEI. In nucleotides, the CDR3 is TGTGCCAGCAAAGTGACAGGGGGAAGCTCTGGGGCCAACGTCCTGACTTTC. Translating gives CASKVTGGSSGANVLTF.

The chain has TRBV9 and TRBJ1-1; D gene uncertain. Trimming stripped 1 base from V and 3 bases from J, with 16 bases between. Germline loops: CDR1 SGDLS, CDR2 YYNGEE. This CDR3 is built from 16 residues. CDR3 residues: CASSVITAFGDTEAFF. Written as DNA, the CDR3 is TGTGCCAGCAGCGTAATAACGGCCTTCGGGGACACTGAAGCTTTCTTT.

This clone was observed a handful of times. The rearrangement joins TRBV5-1 to TRBJ2-3, with D maybe TRBD1 (6 bases). The length of the CDR3 is 12 residues. Looked up from germline, CDR1 is SGHRS and CDR2 is YFSETQ. V lost 8 bases to trimming and J lost 3 bases, with 10 bases between them. The CDR3 DNA is TGCGCCAGTAGCACAGGGACAGATACGCAGTATTTT. Its protein is CASSTGTDTQYF.

This clone occurred once. This chain connects TRBV15 to TRBJ2-5; possible D gene TRBD1, 6 bases. This CDR3 is built from 16 residues. The ends were cut back, 2 bases at V and 5 bases at J, with 18 bases in the middle. The V gene's germline CDR1 is LNHNV and CDR2 YYDKDF (reference sequence). CDR3 in amino acids: CATSRYLEGVGETQYF. Written as DNA, the CDR3 is TGTGCCACCAGCAGATATCTCGAGGGGGTTGGGGAGACCCAGTACTTC.

CDR3 protein: CASSDFGQFQGNTEAFF. The CDR3 nucleotides read TGTGCCAGCAGTGATTTCGGACAGTTCCAGGGGAACACTGAAGCTTTCTTT. The chain recombines TRBV2 with TRBJ1-1; D is perhaps TRBD1 (6 bases). V was trimmed by 3 bases and J by 1 base, leaving 18 bases between them. Germline V gives CDR1 SNHLY, CDR2 FYNNEI. The CDR3 runs 17 residues.